A single sample gave rise to the 5 T cell receptor beta chains below, sequenced in a study of graft-versus-host responses after intestinal transplantation (dated by TCRdb to the early 2020s). The method behind the library was the immunoSEQ multiplex PCR assay. TCRdb retrieved this table from immuneACCESS and kept in-frame rearrangements only. Not all clones are present; in checked studies, unresolved V genes account for under half, and no reason is known for the remainder. The sample table lists tens of thousands of clones, roughly 89% of them with a count of one. About 6% of the sample goes to the ten largest clones. The sequencing used PBMCs, collected around 95 weeks after intestinal transplant. The receptors originated from a human patient who received an intestinal transplant, so some T cells may come from the graft donor.

V usage is TRBV6-1 and J usage is TRBJ1-3; D is uncertain. The germline V and J ends were trimmed by 2 bases and 1 base, with 9 bases remaining between them. CDR1 is MNHNS, CDR2 SASEGT, per germline. The CDR3 length is 15 residues. The CDR3 region is CASSESMGSGNTIYF. Here the CDR3 DNA reads TGTGCCAGCAGTGAATCTATGGGTTCTGGAAACACCATATATTTT.

The chain joins TRBV30 to TRBJ1-2; D remains ambiguous. Germline V gives CDR1 GTSNPN, CDR2 SVGIG (reference sequence). The length of the CDR3 is 12 residues. Trimming took 0 bases from V and 1 from J, leaving 3 bases between them. CDR3 DNA sequence: TGTGCCTGGAGTGTCCTTAACTATGGCTACACCTTC. Translation: CAWSVLNYGYTF. The full variable domain, with the rest looked up from reference TRBV30 and TRBJ1-2, is SQTIHQWPATLVQPVGSPLSLECTVEGTSNPNLYWYRQAAGRGLQLLFYSVGIGQISSEVPQNLSASRPQDRQFILSSKKLLLSDSGFYLCAWSVLNYGYTFGSGTRLTVV.

This chain connects TRBV5-1 to TRBJ1-1; TRBD1 matches 7 bases. The CDR3 totals 14 residues. In germline, CDR1 is SGHRS, CDR2 YFSETQ. V was pared by 4 bases and J by 4 bases, with 7 bases of the junction left unmatched. The CDR3 region has the DNA TGCGCCAGCAGCGCCCGGACAGGCCGCACTGAAGCTTTCTTT. Translating gives CASSARTGRTEAFF.

The rearrangement links TRBV7-9 to TRBJ1-2; 8 bases match TRBD1. The CDR3 spans 14 residues. Looked up from germline, CDR1 is SEHNR and CDR2 is FQNEAQ (reference sequence). The junction had 6 bases not matched to a gene; V was cut back by 5 bases and J by 4 bases. The CDR3 coding sequence is TGTGCCAGCAGCGATACAGGGGGACTCTATGGCTACACCTTC. It specifies CASSDTGGLYGYTF.

The rearrangement joins TRBV4-2 to TRBJ2-7; possible D gene TRBD2, 6 bases. The CDR3 length is 15 residues. V lost 0 bases to trimming and J lost 1 base, with 10 bases between them. Germline-derived CDR1 and CDR2 are LGHNA and YNFKEQ. Here the CDR3 DNA reads TGTGCCAGCAGCCAAGAACCGGGGAGGTCCTACGAGCAGTACTTC. This codes for CASSQEPGRSYEQYF.